The 9 T cell receptor beta chains below come from one sample, sequenced in a study of cytomegalovirus exposure and HLA in healthy donors. PCR employed 60 Vbeta and 13 Jbeta primers. Sequencing was performed with immunoSEQ multiplex PCR; in TCRdb, only in-frame clones are kept and a portion is missing. Of more than 200,000 clones listed, over 80% are singletons. The sample was PBMCs. These receptors all come from a man aged 40-50 years in good health and CMV-seropositive.

The chain carries TRBV21-1 and TRBJ2-5; no DNA check was done on the table's D call, TRBD1. TRBV21-1 is flagged as a pseudogene. The CDR3 spans 15 residues. The CDR3 bases are TGTGCCAGCAGCAAAGTCCAGATTCACCAAGAGACCCAGTACTTC. It yields the protein CASSKVQIHQETQYF.

The chain recombines TRBV18 with TRBJ2-7; TRBD1 matches at 10 bases. With V trimmed by 3 bases and J by 6 bases, 5 bases remained unmatched. CDR3 size: 14 residues. Germline CDR1 and CDR2: KGHSH and LQKENI. The CDR3 protein is CASSPGQGEAEQYF. DNA of the CDR3: TGTGCCAGCTCACCTGGACAGGGGGAGGCCGAGCAGTACTTC.

V and J are TRBV29-1 and TRBJ2-5; 10 positions match TRBD1. The J call is uncertain, as TRBJ2-7 better fits the DNA end. This CDR3 has 13 amino acids. CDR1 and CDR2 from the germline V gene are SQVTM and ANQGSEA. The CDR3 region has the DNA TGCAGCGTATCAGGGACAGGGGTCTACGAGCAGTACTTC. This translates into CSVSGTGVYEQYF.

The gene calls are TRBV27 and TRBJ2-6; no definite D call. This CDR3 region has 14 residues. From germline, CDR1 is MNHEY and CDR2 SMNVEV (reference sequence). V was clipped by 4 bases and J by 2 bases, with 6 bases between them. CDR3 region: CASSSLTGANVLTF. CDR3 DNA: TGTGCCAGCAGTTCCTTAACTGGGGCCAACGTCCTGACTTTC.

This clone was detected only once. V and J are TRBV7-9 and TRBJ1-2; the match to TRBD1 covers 7 bases. With V trimmed by 4 bases and J by 3 bases, 5 bases remained unmatched. This CDR3 has 14 amino acids. Germline CDR1 and CDR2: SEHNR and FQNEAQ (reference sequence). The CDR3 DNA sequence: TGTGCCAGCAGCTCGGGACAGCTGCACTATGGCTACACCTTC. It translates to CASSSGQLHYGYTF.

Only a few counts were recorded for this clone. The chain is built from TRBV30 and TRBJ1-1; TRBD1 is a possible D gene (5 bases). Looked up from germline, CDR1 is GTSNPN and CDR2 is SVGIG (reference sequence). The CDR3 contains 13 residues. V lost 2 bases to trimming and J lost 1 base, with 8 bases between them. This chain's CDR3 is CAWSQTENTEAFF. CDR3 nucleotides: TGTGCCTGGAGTCAGACAGAGAACACTGAAGCTTTCTTT.

This chain connects TRBV11-3 to TRBJ2-1, with a possible D match to TRBD2 (5 bases). Germline V gene sequence: CDR1 SGHNT, CDR2 YENEEA. The CDR3 loop spans 17 amino acids. V dropped 5 bases and J dropped 0 bases, with 17 bases sitting between them. This CDR3 reads CASSTAVALASYNEQFF. In DNA form, the CDR3 reads TGTGCCAGCAGCACCGCAGTAGCGCTTGCCTCCTACAATGAGCAGTTCTTC.

V usage is TRBV29-1 and J usage is TRBJ1-2; D unclear. This CDR3 spans 12 amino acids. V gave up 2 bases and J gave up 4 bases, with 8 bases separating them. Germline-derived CDR1 and CDR2 are SQVTM and ANQGSEA. This CDR3 is CSVESTPYGYTF. The CDR3 coding sequence is TGCAGCGTTGAAAGCACTCCCTATGGCTACACCTTC. Using reference TRBV29-1 and TRBJ1-2 for the parts outside the CDR3, the full variable domain is SAVISQKPSRDICQRGTSLTIQCQVDSQVTMMFWYRQQPGQSLTLIATANQGSEATYESGFVIDKFPISRPNLTFSTLTVSNMSPEDSSIYLCSVESTPYGYTFGSGTRLTVV.

This rearrangement joins TRBV10-3 to TRBJ1-5; D perhaps matches TRBD1 (6 bases). Looked up from germline, CDR1 is ENHRY and CDR2 is SYGVKD. V was trimmed by 2 bases and J by 5 bases, leaving 10 bases between them. This CDR3 region has 14 residues. The CDR3 sequence: CAISEGGPDQPQHF. In nucleotides, the CDR3 is TGTGCCATCAGTGAGGGGGGCCCGGATCAGCCCCAGCATTTT.